This entry is about one T cell receptor gamma chain. Its specificity is unknown. This CDR3 is also generated by other DNA sequences in the sample. The sample comes from a study of Vδ1+ human thymocytes. Broader study findings: In the thymus, TRG and TRD repertoires looked highly polyclonal with Gaussian CDR3 lengths. Approximately 20% of thymic delta-chain sequences were Vdelta2, with few Vdelta3, unlike blood Vdelta1+ controls.

The V gene's germline CDR1 is EGSNGY and CDR2 YDSYNSKV. Unmatched junction bases numbered 7, after V lost 1 base and J lost 4 bases. The CDR3 is 14 amino acids. Sequences come from RNA converted to cDNA by reverse transcription. CDR3 amplicons came from multiplex PCR with pooled V-gene forward and constant-region reverse primers. TCRdb re-called clones from the multiplex PCR reads via CATT. The repertoire holds tens of thousands of gamma-chain clones, 15% to 25% seen once, with 1.8% in the top ten. The origin of this receptor is a boy less than two years old who had congenital heart surgery. Sequenced: Vdelta1+ gamma-delta thymocytes from the thymus. The subset was: FACS-sorted CD3+ TCRalphabeta- TCRVdelta1+ TCRVdelta2- thymocytes. This rearrangement joins TRGV2 to TRGJ1 or TRGJ2. In nucleotides, the CDR3 is TGTGCCACCTGGGACGGAGACCGATATTATAAGAAACTCTTT. Its protein is CATWDGDRYYKKLF.